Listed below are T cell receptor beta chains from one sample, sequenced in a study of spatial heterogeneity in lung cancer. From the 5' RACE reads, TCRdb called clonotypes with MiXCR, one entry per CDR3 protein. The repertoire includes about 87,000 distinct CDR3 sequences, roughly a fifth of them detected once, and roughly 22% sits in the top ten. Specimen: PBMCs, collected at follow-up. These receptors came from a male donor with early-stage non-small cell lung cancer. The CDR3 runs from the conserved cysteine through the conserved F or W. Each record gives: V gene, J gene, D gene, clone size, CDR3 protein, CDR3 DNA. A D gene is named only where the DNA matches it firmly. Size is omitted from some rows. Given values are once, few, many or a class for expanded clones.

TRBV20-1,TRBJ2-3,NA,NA,CSARAGVGTDTQYF,TGCAGTGCTCGCGCAGGGGTGGGCACAGATACGCAGTATTTT
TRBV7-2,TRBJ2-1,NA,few,CASRPPTGNNEQFF,TGTGCCAGCAGACCACCGACTGGAAACAATGAGCAGTTCTTC
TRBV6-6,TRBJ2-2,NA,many,CASSYSLDTGELFF,TGTGCCAGCAGTTATTCGCTCGACACCGGGGAGCTGTTTTTT
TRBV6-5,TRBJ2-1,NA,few,CASSASGEQFF,TGTGCCAGCAGTGCCTCAGGAGAGCAGTTCTTC
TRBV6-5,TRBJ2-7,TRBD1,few,CASSYSIFAPDRGPMTGAYEQYF,TGTGCCAGCAGTTACTCGATCTTTGCCCCGGACAGGGGGCCTATGACGGGGGCCTACGAGCAGTACTTC
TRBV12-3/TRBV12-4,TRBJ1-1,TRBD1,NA,CASSQGQGAATGDTEAFF,TGTGCCAGCAGTCAAGGACAGGGGGCCGCAACGGGGGACACTGAAGCTTTCTTT
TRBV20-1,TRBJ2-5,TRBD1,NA,CSASVLGQGGETQYF,TGCAGTGCTAGCGTATTGGGACAGGGTGGAGAGACCCAGTACTTC
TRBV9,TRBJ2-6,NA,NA,CASSGGVGYSGANVLTF,TGTGCCAGCAGCGGAGGGGTTGGGTACTCTGGGGCCAACGTCCTGACTTTC
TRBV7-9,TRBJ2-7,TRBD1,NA,CASSETTGLTYEQYF,TGTGCCAGCAGCGAGACGACAGGGCTAACCTACGAGCAGTACTTC
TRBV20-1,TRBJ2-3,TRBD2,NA,CSATSSGSSPDTQYF,TGCAGTGCTACATCTAGCGGCTCTTCCCCAGATACGCAGTATTTT
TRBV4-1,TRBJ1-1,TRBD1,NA,CASSRSGSGGRTEAFF,TGCGCCAGCAGCCGCTCCGGGTCAGGGGGCAGAACTGAAGCTTTCTTT
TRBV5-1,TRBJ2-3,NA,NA,CASSYDPSGTDTQYF,TGCGCCAGCAGCTACGATCCCTCAGGCACAGATACGCAGTATTTT
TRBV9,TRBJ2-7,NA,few,CASSAGWDEQYF,TGTGCCAGCAGTGCAGGGTGGGACGAGCAGTACTTC
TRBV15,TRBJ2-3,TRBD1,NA,CATRDRVTDTQYF,TGTGCCACGAGGGACAGGGTCACAGATACGCAGTATTTT
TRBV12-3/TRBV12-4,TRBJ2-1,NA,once,CASRKSTSNNEQFF,TGTGCCAGCAGAAAGAGTACTAGTAACAATGAGCAGTTCTTC
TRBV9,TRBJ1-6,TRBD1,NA,CASSVGSTGNSPLHF,TGTGCCAGCAGCGTAGGGTCGACAGGGAATTCACCCCTCCACTTT
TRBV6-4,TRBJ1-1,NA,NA,CASNKRRDGAEAFF,TGTGCCAGCAATAAGCGCAGGGATGGAGCTGAAGCTTTCTTT
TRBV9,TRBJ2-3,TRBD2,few,CASSVRASGREDTQYF,TGTGCCAGCAGCGTAAGGGCTAGCGGGAGGGAAGATACGCAGTATTTT
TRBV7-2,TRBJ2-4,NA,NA,CASSLSGAGLKAKNIQYF,TGTGCCAGCAGCTTATCCGGGGCTGGCTTAAAAGCCAAAAACATTCAGTACTTC
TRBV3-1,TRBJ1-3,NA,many,CASSQDSSSGNTIYF,TGTGCCAGCAGCCAAGACAGCAGCTCTGGAAACACCATATATTTT
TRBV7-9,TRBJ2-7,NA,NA,CASSPSGRREQYF,TGTGCCAGCAGCCCATCGGGCCGGCGCGAGCAGTACTTC
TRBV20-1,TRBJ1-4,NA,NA,CSARGNNEKLFF,TGCAGTGCTAGAGGGAATAATGAAAAACTGTTTTTT
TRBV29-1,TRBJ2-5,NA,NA,CSVEPHSTLNQETQYF,TGCAGCGTTGAACCCCACTCAACTCTCAATCAAGAGACCCAGTACTTC
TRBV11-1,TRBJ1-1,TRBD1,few,CASTLTGGGSEAFF,TGTGCCAGCACATTGACAGGGGGCGGGTCTGAAGCTTTCTTT
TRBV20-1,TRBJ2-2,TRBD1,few,CSASPGTANTGELFF,TGCAGTGCTAGTCCCGGGACAGCGAACACCGGGGAGCTGTTTTTT
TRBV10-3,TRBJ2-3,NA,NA,CATRAAGTTDTQYF,TGTGCCACTCGGGCGGCAGGGACCACAGATACGCAGTATTTT
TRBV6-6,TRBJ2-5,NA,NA,CASISGPDSVF,TGTGCCAGCATCTCGGGGCCAGATTCCGTCTTC
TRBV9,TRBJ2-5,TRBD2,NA,CASSVGTSGGQETQYF,TGTGCCAGCAGCGTAGGGACTAGCGGGGGCCAAGAGACCCAGTACTTC
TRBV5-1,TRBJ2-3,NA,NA,CASSLTILSSTDTQYF,TGCGCCAGCAGCTTGACAATTCTTTCTAGCACAGATACGCAGTATTTT
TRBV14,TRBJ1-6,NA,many,CASSPGTNNSPLHF,TGTGCCAGCAGTCCCGGGACCAATAATTCACCCCTCCACTTT
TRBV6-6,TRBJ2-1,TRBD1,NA,CASRDRKESEQFF,TGTGCCAGCCGGGACAGGAAGGAGAGTGAGCAGTTCTTC
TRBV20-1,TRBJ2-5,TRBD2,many,CSADSGRAETQYF,TGCAGTGCGGATAGCGGGAGGGCCGAGACCCAGTACTTC